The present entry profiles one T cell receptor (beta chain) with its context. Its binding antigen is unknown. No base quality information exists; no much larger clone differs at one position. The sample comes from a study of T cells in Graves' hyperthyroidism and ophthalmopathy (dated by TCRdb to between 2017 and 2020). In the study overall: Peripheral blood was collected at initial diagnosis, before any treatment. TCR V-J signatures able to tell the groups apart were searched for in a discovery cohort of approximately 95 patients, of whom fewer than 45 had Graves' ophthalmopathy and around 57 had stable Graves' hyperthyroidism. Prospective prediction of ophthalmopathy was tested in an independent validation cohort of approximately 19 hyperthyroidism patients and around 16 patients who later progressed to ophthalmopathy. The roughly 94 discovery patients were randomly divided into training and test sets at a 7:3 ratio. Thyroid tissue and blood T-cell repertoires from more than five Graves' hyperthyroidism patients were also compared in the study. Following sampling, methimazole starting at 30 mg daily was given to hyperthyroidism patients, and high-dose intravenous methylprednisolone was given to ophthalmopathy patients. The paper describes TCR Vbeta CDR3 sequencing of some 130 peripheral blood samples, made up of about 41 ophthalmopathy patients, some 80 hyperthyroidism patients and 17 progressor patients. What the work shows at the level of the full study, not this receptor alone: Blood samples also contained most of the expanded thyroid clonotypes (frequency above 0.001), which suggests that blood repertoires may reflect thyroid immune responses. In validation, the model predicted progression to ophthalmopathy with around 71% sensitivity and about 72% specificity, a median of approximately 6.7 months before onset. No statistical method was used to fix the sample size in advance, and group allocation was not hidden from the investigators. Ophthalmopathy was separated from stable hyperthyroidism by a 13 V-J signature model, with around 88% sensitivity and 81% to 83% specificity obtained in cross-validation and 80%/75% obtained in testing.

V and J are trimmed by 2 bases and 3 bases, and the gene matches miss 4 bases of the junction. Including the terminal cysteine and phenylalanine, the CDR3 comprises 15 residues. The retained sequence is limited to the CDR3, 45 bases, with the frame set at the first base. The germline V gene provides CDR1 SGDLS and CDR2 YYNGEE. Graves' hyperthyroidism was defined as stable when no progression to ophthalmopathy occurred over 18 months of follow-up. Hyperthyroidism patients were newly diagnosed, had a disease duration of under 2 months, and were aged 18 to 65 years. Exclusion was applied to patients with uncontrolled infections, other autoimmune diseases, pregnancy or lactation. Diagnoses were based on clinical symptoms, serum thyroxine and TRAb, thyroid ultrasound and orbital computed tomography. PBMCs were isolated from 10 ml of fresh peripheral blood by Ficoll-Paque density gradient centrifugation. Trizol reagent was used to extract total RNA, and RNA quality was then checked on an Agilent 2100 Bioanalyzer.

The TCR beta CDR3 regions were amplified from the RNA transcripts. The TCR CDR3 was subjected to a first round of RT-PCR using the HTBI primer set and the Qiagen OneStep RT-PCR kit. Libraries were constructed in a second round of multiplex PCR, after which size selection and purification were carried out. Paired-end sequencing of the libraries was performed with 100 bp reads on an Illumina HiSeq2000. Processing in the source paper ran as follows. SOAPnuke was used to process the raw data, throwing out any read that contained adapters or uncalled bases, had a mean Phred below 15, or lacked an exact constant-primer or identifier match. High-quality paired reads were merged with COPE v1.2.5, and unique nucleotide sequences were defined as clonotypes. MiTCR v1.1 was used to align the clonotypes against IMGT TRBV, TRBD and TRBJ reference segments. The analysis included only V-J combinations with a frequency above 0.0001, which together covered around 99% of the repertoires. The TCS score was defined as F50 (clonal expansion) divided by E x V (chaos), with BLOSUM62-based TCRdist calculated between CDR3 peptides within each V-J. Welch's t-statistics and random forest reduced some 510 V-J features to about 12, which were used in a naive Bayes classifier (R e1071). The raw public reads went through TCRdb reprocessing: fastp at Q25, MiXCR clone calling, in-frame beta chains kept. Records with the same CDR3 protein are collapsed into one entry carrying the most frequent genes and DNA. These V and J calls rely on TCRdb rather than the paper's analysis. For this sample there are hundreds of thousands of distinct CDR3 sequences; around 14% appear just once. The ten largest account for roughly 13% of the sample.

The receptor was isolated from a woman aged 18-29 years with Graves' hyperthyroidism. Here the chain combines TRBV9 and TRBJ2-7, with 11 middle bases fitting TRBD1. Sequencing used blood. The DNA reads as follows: TGTGCCAGCAGCGTGGGGACAGGGGGGGTCTACGAGCAGTACTTC. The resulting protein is CASSVGTGGVYEQYF.